This T cell receptor (beta chain) was documented in a study of cytomegalovirus exposure and HLA in healthy donors. PCR employed 60 Vbeta and 13 Jbeta primers. The assay was immunoSEQ multiplex PCR, and TCRdb's table has in-frame clones only and misses some. This sample has around 170,000 clones; over 60% occur once, and the top ten carry roughly 1.6%. This CDR3 comprises 14 residues. Unmatched junction bases numbered 7, after V lost 4 bases and J lost 8 bases. Germline V gene lookup returns CDR1 SGHDT and CDR2 YYEEEE. The rearrangement joins TRBV5-6 to TRBJ1-3; 9 bases line up with TRBD1. The specimen was PBMCs. This TCR derives from a girl aged 5 to 17 in good health and CMV-seronegative. The CDR3 bases are TGTGCCAGCAGCCCTGACAGGGGGAAACACACCATATATTTT. Translation: CASSPDRGKHTIYF.